This T cell receptor beta chain comes out of a study of glioma-infiltrating T cells after dendritic cell vaccination. The CDR3 spans 14 residues. V was pared by 4 bases and J by 4 bases, with 5 bases of the junction left unmatched. Germline V gene sequence: CDR1 GTSNPN, CDR2 SVGIG (reference sequence). Assay: immunoSEQ multiplex PCR; the TCRdb copy retains only in-frame clones and omits some. The sample has nearly 85,000 clones, around 90% seen once. This sequence originates from a human donor with glioblastoma. Sample: blood, taken before dendritic cell vaccination. The chain is built from TRBV30 and TRBJ2-2; 8 positions agree with TRBD1. CDR3 sequence reads: CAWNRDRPTGELFF. The CDR3 DNA is TGTGCCTGGAACAGGGACAGGCCCACCGGGGAGCTGTTTTTT.